This paragraph covers one T cell receptor beta chain sequence. Antigen: not known. This sample is drawn from a study of cytomegalovirus exposure and HLA in healthy donors. Across the whole study: The same platform used for the 500 to 850 first-cohort repertoires was also used for the 100 to 150 validation repertoires, as a later analysis reported.

General study findings and limits: The authors listed roughly 150 TCR beta chains as cytomegalovirus-associated.

The table came from immunoSEQ multiplex PCR; TCRdb's copy has only in-frame clones and leaves some out. The sample comprises some 140,000 clones, approximately 86% of which are singletons, and 20% to 25% rests with the top ten. The specimen was PBMCs. This TCR came from a man younger than 35 in good health and CMV-seropositive.

The CDR3 DNA sequence: TGTGCCAGCAGCTTAAGACTAGCGGGAGGGTGGAATGAGCAGTTCTTC. It specifies CASSLRLAGGWNEQFF. The V call is TRBV7-8, the J call TRBJ2-1; 14 nucleotides align to TRBD2. Germline V lookup: CDR1 SGHVS, CDR2 FQNEAQ. CDR3 length equals 16 residues. J was trimmed by 7 bases and V by 2 bases; bases with no gene match: 4.